Described below is a single T cell receptor beta chain sequence and its context. No antigen is known for it. The V and J ends lost 4 bases and 7 bases, in that order; junction bases with no gene match: 5. This CDR3 comprises 16 residues. The germline gives CDR1 SNHLY, CDR2 FYNNEI. With iRepertoire HTBI primers and Arm-PCR of CDR3 regions, TCR beta libraries were built. TCRdb reprocessed the multiplex PCR reads with MiXCR, giving one entry per CDR3 protein. This table has about 560,000 distinct CDR3 sequences, roughly 15% appearing once. As for time point: newly diagnosed GD, antithyroid drugs for less than 3 months. Generation of the TCR library employed RNA extracted from PBMCs. Staff took around 9.7 milliliters of peripheral blood and put it into EDTA tubes. This entry comes from a study of regulatory T cells in long-lasting Graves disease. Study-wide results and limits: Thyroid tissue was not studied; only peripheral blood was. Accuracy was possibly reduced by small sample size.

These same data were also listed under a study on T cells in Graves' hyperthyroidism and ophthalmopathy.

The input for sequencing was peripheral blood mononuclear cells (PBMCs), taken at new diagnosis, from a patient treated with antithyroid drugs. The clonotype originates from a young man with Graves disease. This chain uses TRBV2 with TRBJ2-1; 15 nucleotides line up with TRBD2. The CDR3 nucleotides are TGTGCCAGCAGTGGGACTAGCGGGAGGGCCATGAATGAGCAGTTCTTC. It codes for CASSGTSGRAMNEQFF.